This entry is about one TCR beta chain. This entry comes from a study of blood T cell repertoires in COVID-19. Germline lookup yields CDR1 SGHNT and CDR2 YYREEE (reference sequence). The CDR3 spans 16 residues. V shed 4 bases, J shed 8 bases, and the junction held 15 bases outside the gene matches. Per the original methods: Reference gene primer amplification gave estimated nucleated cell counts. Here immunoSEQ multiplex PCR was the method, and the copy in TCRdb shows in-frame clones only, minus some. V and J calls and clone size are copied from that table; D and trimming were computed from the DNA. The data show around 250,000 clones, about four fifths seen once.

The TCR originated in a woman in her 40s who had recovered from COVID-19. The chain uses TRBV5-4 and TRBJ2-1; 7 nucleotides agree with TRBD1. Sequences were obtained from peripheral blood. The CDR3 DNA is TGTGCCAGCAGCACTGGGGGCAGACAGGGAATCCATGAGCAGTTCTTC. Translation: CASSTGGRQGIHEQFF. Full variable domain (outside the CDR3, taken from reference TRBV5-4 and TRBJ2-1): ETGVTQSPTHLIKTRGQQVTLRCSSQSGHNTVSWYQQALGQGPQFIFQYYREEENGRGNFPPRFSGLQFPNYSSELNVNALELDDSALYLCASSTGGRQGIHEQFFGPGTRLTVL.